The T cell receptor (beta chain) under discussion was sequenced for a study of shared clonotypes between healthy human individuals. General study results and limits: A few donors had around 5% of their naive CD4 clonotypes in common. Naive subsets, compared against memory subsets, generally had larger estimated richness values.

As for this clone: Its antigen is unidentified.

Only in-frame clones appear in the TCRdb table, and some are missing; sequencing was by immunoSEQ multiplex PCR. The table records over a million clones, around 95% of them present only once. Germline V lookup: CDR1 MDHEN, CDR2 SYDVKM. Trimming shortened V by 4 bases and J by 2 bases, and 11 bases separated the two germline ends. The CDR3 contains 14 residues. This chain uses TRBV28 with TRBJ1-2, with D possibly matching TRBD1 (5 bases). Sequenced: naive CD4+ T cells sorted from blood. Noted subset: CD45RA+ positively selected. This receptor was taken from a man under 40 in good health. For the CDR3, the DNA is TGTGCCAGCAGTTCGGCGGGACGGAACTATGGCTACACCTTC. This translates into CASSSAGRNYGYTF.